This T cell receptor beta chain appears in the sequencing data of a study of CD8+ T cells in alopecia areata. In the study overall: Treated individuals took tofacitinib by mouth, 5 to 10 mg twice daily.

Study observations and caveats: Amid tofacitinib therapy, many expanded lesional clones stayed present in scalp and blood.

This clone was counted a single time. The antigen is not known. CDR1 and CDR2 (germline): SGHRS, YFSETQ. Trimming cost V 0 bases and J 0 bases, with 7 bases left between them. The CDR3 extends over 15 amino acids. Sequencing relied on a cDNA template that was reverse transcribed from extracted RNA. Sequencing was performed with immunoSEQ multiplex PCR; in TCRdb, only in-frame clones are kept and a portion is missing. This sample has approximately 200,000 clones, with approximately 56% found just once. Treatment defined: oral pan-JAK inhibitor, 5-10 mg twice daily. Specimens obtained from alopecia areata patients comprised lesional scalp punch biopsies and peripheral blood.

The sequence derives from a human donor with alopecia areata. V gene TRBV5-1 combines with J gene TRBJ1-5; D uncertain. The starting material was CD4+ T cells sorted from blood, obtained at week 4, from a patient treated with tofacitinib. Here the CDR3 reads CASSLVPGSNQPQHF. CDR3 sequence (DNA): TGCGCCAGCAGCTTGGTTCCGGGTAGCAATCAGCCCCAGCATTTT.